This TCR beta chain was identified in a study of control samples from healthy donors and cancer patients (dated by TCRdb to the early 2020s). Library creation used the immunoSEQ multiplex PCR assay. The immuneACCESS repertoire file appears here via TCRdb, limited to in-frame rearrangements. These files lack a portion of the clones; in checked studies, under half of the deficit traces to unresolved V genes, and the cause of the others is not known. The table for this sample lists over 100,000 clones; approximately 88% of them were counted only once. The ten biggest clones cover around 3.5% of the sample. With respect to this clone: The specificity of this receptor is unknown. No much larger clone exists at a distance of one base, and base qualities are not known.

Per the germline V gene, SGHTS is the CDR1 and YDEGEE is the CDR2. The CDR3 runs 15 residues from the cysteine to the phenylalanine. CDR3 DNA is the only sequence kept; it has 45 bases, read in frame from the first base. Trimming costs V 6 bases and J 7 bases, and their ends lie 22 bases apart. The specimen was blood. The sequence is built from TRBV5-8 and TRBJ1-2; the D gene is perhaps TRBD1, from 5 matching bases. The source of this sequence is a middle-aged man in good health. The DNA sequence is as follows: TGTGCCAGCACCCACTGGGGGACCCCTCTCTCTGGCTACACCTTC. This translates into CASTHWGTPLSGYTF.